What follows are 14 T cell receptor beta chains derived from one specimen sequenced in a study of blood T cells in healthy people across ages. Combining a sample-barcoded 5' primer with a J-beta primer mix, a second PCR ran for 7 to 11 cycles. TCRdb reprocessed the 5' RACE reads with MiXCR, giving one entry per CDR3 protein. In the table there are about 770,000 distinct CDR3 sequences, roughly 44% of which are singletons. Sequencing was done on a sample of blood. Receptor source: a man in his fifties or sixties in good health.

This clonotype was counted between two and nine times. This chain links TRBV5-6 with TRBJ2-7; TRBD1 aligns across 7 bases. The CDR3 spans 13 residues. In germline, CDR1 is SGHDT, CDR2 YYEEEE. J was trimmed by 5 bases and V by 7 bases; bases with no gene match: 9. CDR3 coding DNA: TGTGCCAGCGTACAGGGGAATAGCAACGAGCAGTACTTC. Its translation: CASVQGNSNEQYF.

The rearrangement uses TRBV6-5 and TRBJ1-6, with D maybe TRBD1 (5 bases). The V gene's germline CDR1 is MNHEY and CDR2 SVGAGI. Trimming shortened V by 6 bases and J by 3 bases, and 9 bases separated the two germline ends. The CDR3 extends over 14 amino acids. In nucleotides, the CDR3 is TGTGCCAGCAGACCGGGACGCTATAATTCACCCCTCCACTTT. This gives the protein CASRPGRYNSPLHF.

CDR3 in amino acids: CAISGDGAVDQPQHF. The CDR3 DNA reads as TGTGCCATCAGTGGGGACGGGGCGGTTGATCAGCCCCAGCATTTT. The gene calls are TRBV10-3 and TRBJ1-5, with D possibly matching TRBD1 (5 bases). Germline-derived CDR1 and CDR2 are ENHRY and SYGVKD. The CDR3 has 15 amino acids. Trimming shortened V by 4 bases and J by 5 bases, and 15 bases separated the two germline ends.

The gene calls are TRBV10-3 and TRBJ2-1; D gene ambiguous. V was clipped by 2 bases and J by 4 bases, with 6 bases between them. This CDR3 spans 13 amino acids. Germline V gene data show CDR1 as ENHRY and CDR2 as SYGVKD. Here the CDR3 DNA reads TGTGCCATCAGTGAGGAAGAATACAATGAGCAGTTCTTC. Protein: CAISEEEYNEQFF.

The V and J genes are TRBV2 and TRBJ1-2, with D possibly being TRBD1 (6 bases). This CDR3 has 13 residues. Germline loops: CDR1 SNHLY, CDR2 FYNNEI. V lost 6 bases to trimming and J lost 2 bases, with 10 bases between them. The CDR3 is CASRTRGNYGYTF. The CDR3 DNA follows: TGTGCCAGCAGGACGAGGGGGAACTATGGCTACACCTTC.

In its sample, this clonotype was seen a few times. This chain connects TRBV5-1 to TRBJ2-3; 8 bases align to TRBD2. This CDR3 contains 16 residues. V shed 4 bases and J 2 bases; nucleotides not matched to a gene: 9. The germline V gene has CDR1 SGHRS and CDR2 YFSETQ. CDR3 bases: TGCGCCAGCAGCGTAAAGCGGGGGAGCGACACAGATACGCAGTATTTT. Translating gives CASSVKRGSDTDTQYF.

In this sample, this clonotype turned up a few times. This chain links TRBV18 with TRBJ2-5, with 9 bases matching TRBD1. CDR3 length: 14 residues. Germline CDR1 KGHSH, CDR2 LQKENI. Germline trimming cut 4 bases from V and 4 bases from J; bases unmatched to any gene: 4. CDR3 sequence reads: CASSLPTGGETQYF. The CDR3 coding sequence is TGTGCCAGCTCACTTCCGACAGGGGGAGAGACCCAGTACTTC.

For this clonotype: Its ends do not fully match the called genes, so a read error is possible. This chain links TRBV20-1 with TRBJ2-7; TRBD1 matches at 8 bases. Germline loops: CDR1 DFQATT, CDR2 SNEGSKA (reference sequence). The CDR3 sequence is 15 residues long. The DNA for the CDR3 is TGCAGTACTAGCCGACCGGGACAGGATTCCTACGAGCAGTACTTC. Its protein product is CSTSRPGQDSYEQYF.

This clonotype appeared a few times. The J gene is TRBJ1-2, the V gene TRBV6-2 or TRBV6-3, with D perhaps matching TRBD1 (5 bases). Germline loops: CDR1 MNHEY, CDR2 SVGEGT. The CDR3 extends over 13 amino acids. V lost 0 bases, J lost 4 bases, and 6 bases lay in between. The CDR3 nucleotides are TGTGCCAGCAGTTACTCGGGACCCTATGGCTACACCTTC. Translating it yields CASSYSGPYGYTF.

With regard to this clonotype: A much larger clone is a single base away; this may be a read error. This rearrangement joins TRBV25-1 to TRBJ2-1; D might be TRBD1 or TRBD2, each matching 5 bases. Germline V gene lookup returns CDR1 MGHDK and CDR2 SYGVNS. V gave up 4 bases and J gave up 4 bases, with 17 bases separating them. The CDR3 covers 16 residues. Here the CDR3 reads CASSGDRGRVYNEQFF. DNA for the CDR3: TGTGCCAGCAGTGGGGACCGGGGCAGGGTGTACAATGAGCAGTTCTTC.

The rearrangement uses TRBV6-2 or TRBV6-3 and TRBJ1-1; perhaps TRBD1 as D (5 bases). Germline CDR1 and CDR2: MNHEY and SVGEGT. The CDR3 contains 15 residues. Trimming stripped 6 bases from V and 0 bases from J, with 14 bases between. The CDR3 spells CASRRGGRLNTEAFF. The DNA of the CDR3 is TGTGCCAGCAGAAGGGGTGGGCGCCTGAACACTGAAGCTTTCTTT.

J is TRBJ2-5 and V is TRBV20-1; D may be TRBD1 (7 bases). The J call may not be correct, given that the DNA end is closer to TRBJ2-7. The CDR3 is made up of 14 amino acids. Germline V lookup: CDR1 DFQATT, CDR2 SNEGSKA (reference sequence). The chain's CDR3 is CSAFRQGGNNEQYF. DNA of the CDR3: TGCAGTGCTTTCCGACAGGGAGGTAACAACGAGCAGTACTTC.

Details on this clonotype: Just one base apart from a much larger clone, this may be a read error. The V gene is TRBV20-1, the J gene TRBJ1-2; 9 bases are a match to TRBD1. Per the germline V gene, CDR1 is DFQATT and CDR2 is SNEGSKA (reference sequence). The CDR3 has 14 amino acids. The CDR3 bases are TGCAGTGCAGTACAGGGGGCGCAACCCACTGGCTGCACCTTC. Amino acid sequence: CSAVQGAQPTGCTF.

This chain links TRBV7-9 with TRBJ2-7; 11 positions agree with TRBD2. Germline CDR1 and CDR2: SEHNR and FQNEAQ (reference sequence). This CDR3 comprises 18 residues. After removal of 0 bases from V and 1 base from J, the junction contained 8 bases not matched to a gene. CDR3 sequence: CASSLATSGTSGSYEQYF. The CDR3 bases are TGTGCCAGCAGCTTAGCGACCTCCGGGACTAGCGGATCCTACGAGCAGTACTTC.